Listed below are T cell receptor beta chains from one sample, sequenced in a study of breast tumors, draining lymph nodes, adjacent tissues. TCRdb used MiXCR to reprocess the multiplex PCR reads, holding one entry per CDR3 protein. The table shows under 250,000 distinct CDR3 sequences, with about 34% occurring only once. The sequenced sample consisted of axillary lymph node tissue. The receptors derive from a female donor with breast cancer. Some clones in this sample may be carry-over from other donors' samples. The CDR3 runs from the conserved cysteine through the conserved F or W. The D gene is left open where the match is weak. Part of the rows lack a size; the others show once, few, many or a class for expanded clones.

V gene	D gene	clone size	J gene	CDR3 DNA	CDR3 protein
TRBV7-9	TRBD2	-	TRBJ2-3	TGTGCCAGCAGCTTAGTTGCTTTGAGGACTAGCGGGGCCTTCACAGATACGCAGTATTTT	CASSLVALRTSGAFTDTQYF
TRBV19	TRBD1	many	TRBJ1-5	TGTGCCAGTAGTATAGGGGACGGACAGGGAACAGGGCCCCAGCATTTT	CASSIGDGQGTGPQHF
TRBV7-3	-	-	TRBJ2-5	TGTGCCAGCAGCTTGGAGGTCAGGGGGGTGGAGACCCAGTACTTC	CASSLEVRGVETQYF
TRBV20-1	TRBD1	many	TRBJ1-2	TGCAGTGCTAGAGACTCGGGACAGGGGGCGGGAGGCTACACCTTC	CSARDSGQGAGGYTF
TRBV4-1	-	many	TRBJ1-6	TGCGCCAGCAGCCAGACAAGGGATTCACCCCTCCACTTT	CASSQTRDSPLHF
TRBV20-1	-	many	TRBJ2-3	TGCAGTGCTAGAGATCTCGAGCGGGCTCCAGATACGCAGTATTTT	CSARDLERAPDTQYF
TRBV3-1	-	many	TRBJ2-5	TGTGCCAGCAGCCAAGATTTGGGGGCAAGAGGAGAGACCCAGTACTTC	CASSQDLGARGETQYF
TRBV4-3	TRBD2	-	TRBJ2-7	TGCGCCAGCAGCCAATCAGGACTAGATGCTAGCGAGCAGTACTTC	CASSQSGLDASEQYF
TRBV5-8	-	-	TRBJ1-1	TGTGCCAGCAGCGCGACCGGAGGTTATGGCACTGAAGCTTTCTTT	CASSATGGYGTEAFF
TRBV15	-	many	TRBJ2-5	TGTGCCACCAGCAGGGAGCCCGGGGACGATAAAGAGACCCAGTACTTC	CATSREPGDDKETQYF
TRBV19	TRBD2	many	TRBJ2-1	TGTGCCAGTAGTATAACCCCCCCAACTAGCGGGAGACGGTACAATGAGCAGTTCTTC	CASSITPPTSGRRYNEQFF
TRBV11-2	-	-	TRBJ1-1	TGTGCCAGCAGCTTAGACAGGGGCACTGAAGCTTTCTTT	CASSLDRGTEAFF
TRBV5-8	-	many	TRBJ1-4	TGTGCCAGCAGCCGTGGGGAGGGCCTTAATGAAAAACTGTTTTTT	CASSRGEGLNEKLFF
TRBV12-3/TRBV12-4	-	many	TRBJ2-5	TGTGCCAGTCTCAACACGGGAAGAGGGCCTGGAGAGACCCAGTACTTC	CASLNTGRGPGETQYF
TRBV10-3	TRBD1	many	TRBJ1-5	TGTGCCATCAGTGACGGGACAGGGGGCACTCAGCCCCAGCATTTT	CAISDGTGGTQPQHF
TRBV20-1	TRBD1	many	TRBJ1-5	TGCAGTGCTATACAGGGGGAAAGTAGTCAGCCCCAGCATTTT	CSAIQGESSQPQHF
TRBV19	-	many	TRBJ1-2	TGTGCCAGTAGTAACCGGGGTGACAGGTTAATCTATGGCTACACCTTC	CASSNRGDRLIYGYTF
TRBV5-1	-	once	TRBJ2-7	TGCGCCAACAGTTTGGGGCCGGGCTCCTACGAGCAGTACTTC	CANSLGPGSYEQYF
TRBV5-6	-	many	TRBJ2-7	TGTGCCAGCAGCGAAAGAGTTCACGAGCAGTACTTC	CASSERVHEQYF
TRBV20-1	-	-	TRBJ1-4	TGCAGTGCTAGGGGGGGGGCCGGTGAAAGACTGTTTTTT	CSARGGAGERLFF
TRBV7-9	TRBD1	-	TRBJ2-7	TGTGCCAGCAGTGTACCCCGGGACAGGGACCTCGAGCAGTACTTC	CASSVPRDRDLEQYF
TRBV19	-	many	TRBJ1-2	TGTGCCTCTAAGAGAGACACCCTTAACTATGGCTACACCTTC	CASKRDTLNYGYTF
TRBV6-5	-	few	TRBJ2-5	TGTGCCAGCAGTTACCTCCAAGCGACCAACAATGAGACCCAGTACTTC	CASSYLQATNNETQYF
TRBV19	-	many	TRBJ1-4	TGTGCCAGTGCACCCGGTTTGAATAATGGGGAAAAACTGTTTTTT	CASAPGLNNGEKLFF
TRBV6-1	-	many	TRBJ2-7	TGTGCCAGCAGTGTGGCTAGCAGGCTTGGGGAGCAGTACTTC	CASSVASRLGEQYF
TRBV11-3	TRBD2	-	TRBJ2-5	TGTGCCAGCAGCTCGAGGACTAGCGGGAAGATATCTGGGCAAGAGACCCAGTACTTT	CASSSRTSGKISGQETQYF
TRBV15	-	-	TRBJ2-7	TGTGCCACCAGCAGAGGGACCCGGAGTGACGAGCAGTACTTC	CATSRGTRSDEQYF
TRBV6-1	-	many	TRBJ2-3	TGTGCCAGCAGTCGGACAGACACAGATACGCAGTATTTT	CASSRTDTDTQYF
TRBV5-1	-	many	TRBJ2-3	TGCGCCAGCAGCTTGGAGGGGGGAACAGATACGCAGTATTTT	CASSLEGGTDTQYF
TRBV4-1	TRBD1	-	TRBJ1-6	TGCGCCAGCAGCCAAGGCGGGGCAGGGGGTTCACCCCTCCACTTT	CASSQGGAGGSPLHF
TRBV5-1	-	-	TRBJ1-1	TGCGCCGGCAAGTTAGCGGGGGGCAGCACTGAAGCTCTCTTT	CAGKLAGGSTEALF
TRBV24-1	TRBD1	-	TRBJ1-5	TGTGCCACCAGTGATGCCACCGGGACAGGGGGCTTCGACGGTGGTCAGCCCCAGCATTTT	CATSDATGTGGFDGGQPQHF
TRBV6-6	TRBD2	few	TRBJ2-6	TGTGCCAGCAGTTACGGGGGGGTGGTCTCTGGGGCCAACGTCCTGACTTTC	CASSYGGVVSGANVLTF
TRBV11-2	TRBD2	many	TRBJ2-3	TGTGCCAGCAGCTCCCCCCGTACCGGGACTAGCTCTGGAGGCGGCACAGATACGCAGTATTTT	CASSSPRTGTSSGGGTDTQYF
TRBV5-1	TRBD2	few	TRBJ2-7	TGCGCCAGCAGCCCGATGGGGGAGGGACTTTTCTCCTACGAGCAGTACTTC	CASSPMGEGLFSYEQYF
TRBV12-3/TRBV12-4	-	many	TRBJ1-3	TGTGCCAGCAGACGCACCGGGGAAAAAAACACCATATATTTT	CASRRTGEKNTIYF
TRBV12-3/TRBV12-4	-	-	TRBJ1-3	TGTGCCAGCAGTTTTTTGGGGGGCCTCTCTGGAAACACCATATATTTT	CASSFLGGLSGNTIYF
TRBV20-1	-	many	TRBJ2-2	TGCAGTGCTAGAGATGGAGGATCCGGGGAGCTGTTTTTT	CSARDGGSGELFF
TRBV20-1	TRBD1	-	TRBJ2-1	TGCAGTGCTAGAGGGACAGGGGCCCCCAATGAGCAGTTCTTC	CSARGTGAPNEQFF
TRBV19	TRBD2	many	TRBJ2-3	TGTGCCAGTATTACACGTAAGTGGACTAGCGGGAGGGCCATTGTGAGGGATACGCAGTATTTT	CASITRKWTSGRAIVRDTQYF
TRBV20-1	-	many	TRBJ1-5	TGCAGTGCTAGAGAAGAGAAAAATCAGCCCCAGCATTTT	CSAREEKNQPQHF
TRBV5-1	-	many	TRBJ2-1	TGCGCCAGCAGCTTGGTGGGCAGGGGCAATGAGCAGTTCTTC	CASSLVGRGNEQFF
TRBV2	-	-	TRBJ2-7	TGTGCCAGCAGTAGACCCTACGAGCAGTACTTC	CASSRPYEQYF
TRBV29-1	-	many	TRBJ2-7	TGCAGCGTTACCCCCCCATCCCAGGGGAGTGGGGGGGAGCAGTACTTC	CSVTPPSQGSGGEQYF
TRBV15	-	many	TRBJ2-3	TGTGCCACCAGCAGAGACAGAGACAGCACAGATACGCAGTATTTT	CATSRDRDSTDTQYF
TRBV7-9	TRBD1	many	TRBJ2-2	TGTGCCAGCAGCCGCTGGACAGGGGGCTCTGCCGGGGAGCTGTTTTTT	CASSRWTGGSAGELFF
TRBV27	TRBD2	-	TRBJ2-2	TGTGCCAGCAGGGGTGGCGGGGGAGTGAACACCGGGGAGCTGTTTTTT	CASRGGGGVNTGELFF
TRBV6-6	-	-	TRBJ2-1	TGTACCAGCAGCCTATTCTACGATGAGCAGTTCTTC	CTSSLFYDEQFF
TRBV24-1	-	-	TRBJ1-5	TGTGCCACCAGTGACGGGAAAGGTAGCAAGCAGCCCCAGCATTTT	CATSDGKGSKQPQHF
TRBV5-1	-	many	TRBJ2-3	TGCGCCAGCAGCTTGGAAGGACTATTGGCGAACACAGATACGCAGTATTTT	CASSLEGLLANTDTQYF
TRBV5-4	-	many	TRBJ2-1	TGTGCCAGCAGCCGACCGGACCTTTACAATGAGCAGTTCTTC	CASSRPDLYNEQFF
TRBV5-1	-	many	TRBJ2-3	TGCGCCAGCAGCCCCCCCACAGATACGCAGTATTTT	CASSPPTDTQYF
TRBV5-5	-	many	TRBJ1-5	TGTGCCAGCAGCTTTACATCGGTCCGTAATCAGCCCCAGCATTTT	CASSFTSVRNQPQHF
TRBV5-4	TRBD1	-	TRBJ1-4	TGTGCCAGCAGCTTGTTTTCCGCCAGGGGGCTAGGGGAAAAACTGTTTTTT	CASSLFSARGLGEKLFF
TRBV4-2	-	few	TRBJ1-1	TGTGCCAGCAGCCAAACAATTTGGGCGGGCACTGAAGCTTTCTTT	CASSQTIWAGTEAFF